These 19 T cell receptor beta chains were all obtained from the same sample, sequenced in a study of beta chain features in type 1 diabetes. Their antigens are not known. Study-level points and caveats: Type 1 diabetes patients had TCRB CDR3s that were shorter (moderately but significantly so) in all four CD4+ subsets.

All of the isolated RNA was reverse transcribed, so expressed TCRB transcripts were sequenced. This table comes from immunoSEQ multiplex PCR, and its TCRdb copy is limited to in-frame clones, with some not included. Of about 700,000 clones listed, around 15% are singletons. Material for sequencing was naive CD4+ T cells from blood. These TCRs come from a man aged 18 to 29 with type 1 diabetes.

This clone was detected only a few times. This chain connects TRBV19 to TRBJ2-3; 8 nucleotides line up with TRBD1. Losses at the gene ends were 6 bases for V and 1 base for J; bases not matched to a gene: 3. Germline assignment: CDR1 LNHDA and CDR2 SQIVND (reference sequence). This CDR3 region has 14 residues. CDR3 region: CASRLDRGTDTQYF. The CDR3 nucleotides read TGTGCCAGTAGATTGGACAGGGGCACAGATACGCAGTATTTT. Using reference TRBV19 and TRBJ2-3 for the parts outside the CDR3, the full variable domain is DGGITQSPKYLFRKEGQNVTLSCEQNLNHDAMYWYRQDPGQGLRLIYYSQIVNDFQKGDIAEGYSVSREKKESFPLTVTSAQKNPTAFYLCASRLDRGTDTQYFGPGTRLTVL.

This clone has more than one count but fewer than ten. V gene TRBV10-3 combines with J gene TRBJ2-1; tentatively, D is TRBD2 (6 bases). Germline values: CDR1 ENHRY, CDR2 SYGVKD. V lost 10 bases and J lost 8, with 18 bases in between. The CDR3 runs to 13 residues. Here the CDR3 DNA reads TGTGCCACCGCTCTACTAGCTGGCGATGAGCAGTTCTTC. This translates into CATALLAGDEQFF.

This chain joins TRBV6-1 and TRBJ2-5; TRBD2 might be the D (6 bases). The V and J ends lost 5 bases and 2 bases respectively, with 9 bases between them. Germline assignment: CDR1 MNHNS and CDR2 SASEGT. The length of the CDR3 is 13 residues. This CDR3 is CASSRRGQETQYF. The CDR3 coding sequence is TGTGCCAGCAGTCGTCGGGGGCAAGAGACCCAGTACTTC.

In its sample, this clone was seen a few times. J is TRBJ2-7 and V is TRBV27; 9 positions agree with TRBD1. V was pared by 3 bases and J by 3 bases, with 3 bases of the junction left unmatched. Germline V lookup: CDR1 MNHEY, CDR2 SMNVEV (reference sequence). The CDR3 length is 14 residues. CDR3 residues: CASSLGQGVYEQYF. In DNA form, the CDR3 reads TGTGCCAGCAGTTTGGGACAGGGTGTCTACGAGCAGTACTTC.

Comment on this clone: This could be a read error, since a much larger clone is one nucleotide away. The same CDR3 can be traced to other DNA sequences in this sample. J is TRBJ1-1 and V is TRBV5-4; D gene uncertain. V was pared by 2 bases and J by 1 base, with 6 bases between. This CDR3 has 13 residues. In germline, CDR1 is SGHNT, CDR2 YYREEE (reference sequence). The CDR3 loop reads CASSLAGNTEAFF. The CDR3 coding sequence is TGTGCCAGCAGCTTAGCAGGGAACACTGAAGCTTTCTTT.

A note on this clone: Other DNA sequences from this sample encode an identical CDR3 as well. The chain uses TRBV15 and TRBJ1-2; 8 positions agree with TRBD1. The CDR3 runs 13 residues. V was pared by 3 bases and J by 5 bases, with 2 bases of the junction left unmatched. Germline V gene data show CDR1 as LNHNV and CDR2 as YYDKDF (reference sequence). As DNA, the CDR3 is TGTGCCACCAGCAGTGGACAGGGATATGGCTACACCTTC. It yields the protein CATSSGQGYGYTF.

This clone was found a few times. The chain carries TRBV25-1 and TRBJ1-2; possible D gene TRBD1, 5 bases. Germline CDR1 and CDR2: MGHDK and SYGVNS. The CDR3 extends over 16 amino acids. V was cut by 2 bases and J by 0 bases, with 13 bases left in between. The CDR3: CASSELGDSTNYGYTF. Written as DNA, the CDR3 is TGTGCCAGCAGTGAACTGGGGGACTCCACTAACTATGGCTACACCTTC.

V gene TRBV5-1 combines with J gene TRBJ2-5; 7 nucleotides align to TRBD2. The CDR3 covers 15 residues. Germline lookup yields CDR1 SGHRS and CDR2 YFSETQ. J gave up 5 bases and V 0 bases, and 7 bases lay outside the gene matches. The CDR3, as DNA: TGCGCCAGCAGCTTGGCTAGCGGTCCGGGGGAGACCCAGTACTTC. It is translated as CASSLASGPGETQYF.

Only a few counts were recorded for this clone. The J gene is TRBJ1-1, the V gene TRBV9; TRBD1 matches at 7 bases. J lost 1 base, V lost 1 base, and 7 bases had no gene match. CDR1 SGDLS and CDR2 YYNGEE come from the germline V gene. This CDR3 spans 16 amino acids. In nucleotides, the CDR3 is TGTGCCAGCAGCGTACTGGGGACAGCCAAGAACACTGAAGCTTTCTTT. Residues: CASSVLGTAKNTEAFF. The whole variable domain, remainder taken from reference TRBV9 and TRBJ1-1, is DSGVTQTPKHLITATGQRVTLRCSPRSGDLSVYWYQQSLDQGLQFLIQYYNGEERAKGNILERFSAQQFPDLHSELNLSSLELGDSALYFCASSVLGTAKNTEAFFGQGTRLTVV.

The J gene is TRBJ1-1, the V gene TRBV2; D is undetermined. This CDR3 has 14 amino acids. Germline CDR1 SNHLY, CDR2 FYNNEI. V was trimmed by 3 bases and J by 3 bases, leaving 11 bases between them. In DNA form, the CDR3 reads TGTGCCAGCAGTGATCCCAGGTGGGACACTGAAGCTTTCTTT. It yields the protein CASSDPRWDTEAFF.

The genes are TRBV7-2 and TRBJ1-1, with no clear D. Germline V lookup: CDR1 SGHTA, CDR2 FQGNSA. Trimming took off 2 bases at V and 1 base at J, with 5 bases between the two ends. This CDR3 spans 13 amino acids. CDR3 sequence (DNA): TGTGCCAGCAGCTTATTCCCGAACACTGAAGCTTTCTTT. This translates into CASSLFPNTEAFF.

A few counts support this clone. The rearrangement uses TRBV5-1 and TRBJ1-2; D is perhaps TRBD1 (6 bases). Trimming left V 0 bases short and J 4 bases short, with 13 bases between. The CDR3 is 15 amino acids. The germline CDR1 and CDR2 sequences are SGHRS and YFSETQ. The CDR3 DNA reads TGCGCCAGCAGCTTGGTGGCAGGGGAGATCTATGGCTACACCTTC. Translation: CASSLVAGEIYGYTF.

This clone was seen just once. The V call is TRBV2, the J call TRBJ2-5, with no clear D. Looked up from germline, CDR1 is SNHLY and CDR2 is FYNNEI. V was pared by 7 bases and J by 2 bases, with 17 bases between. The CDR3 runs 15 residues. The CDR3 reads CASTLSTVIQETQYF. CDR3 DNA sequence: TGTGCCAGCACCCTGTCGACGGTCATACAAGAGACCCAGTACTTC.

The sample holds a few counts of this clone. The chain joins TRBV2 to TRBJ2-7; D remains ambiguous. Trimming took 1 base from V and 0 from J, leaving 7 bases between them. The CDR3 is made up of 14 amino acids. CDR1 and CDR2 from the germline V gene are SNHLY and FYNNEI. The CDR3 bases are TGTGCCAGCAGTGAAGAGGGAAGCTCCTACGAGCAGTACTTC. This encodes CASSEEGSSYEQYF.

This clone was seen more than once but under ten times. The gene calls are TRBV4-1 and TRBJ1-5, with D maybe TRBD1 (5 bases). This CDR3 has 15 residues. Germline loops: CDR1 MGHRA, CDR2 YSYEKL. The V end was cut by 1 base, the J end by 2 bases, with 9 bases between. In DNA form, the CDR3 reads TGCGCCAGCAGCCAAGCACAGGAACGCAATCAGCCCCAGCATTTT. Translation: CASSQAQERNQPQHF.

This clone was seen only a few times. V gene TRBV2 combines with J gene TRBJ2-5; D possibly uses TRBD1 or TRBD2 (5 bases each). V was clipped by 6 bases and J by 5 bases, with 25 bases between them. The germline V gene encodes CDR1 SNHLY and CDR2 FYNNEI. This CDR3 region has 17 residues. Here the CDR3 DNA reads TGTGCCAGCAGCGGACAATTGTGGGAGAATGGGAAGGAGACCCAGTACTTC. Its translation is CASSGQLWENGKETQYF.

The chain combines TRBV6-5 with TRBJ1-4, with D possibly matching TRBD1 (6 bases). From germline, CDR1 is MNHEY and CDR2 SVGAGI. The CDR3 contains 15 residues. V was clipped by 6 bases and J by 7 bases, with 18 bases between them. The CDR3: CASSLSGGRSEKLFF. The DNA of the CDR3 is TGTGCCAGCAGCCTAAGTGGGGGGCGGAGTGAAAAACTGTTTTTT.

This clone was seen a handful of times. The V and J genes are TRBV5-1 and TRBJ1-2; 8 nucleotides agree with TRBD1. With V trimmed by 4 bases and J by 4 bases, 9 bases remained unmatched. Germline loops: CDR1 SGHRS, CDR2 YFSETQ. This CDR3 has 15 residues. CDR3 sequence: CASSPGQGLGYGYTF. For the CDR3, the DNA is TGCGCCAGCAGCCCCGGACAGGGTTTGGGCTATGGCTACACCTTC.

This rearrangement joins TRBV5-8 to TRBJ1-6; D not resolved. Per germline, CDR1 SGHTS and CDR2 YDEGEE. The CDR3 sequence is 12 residues long. V was clipped by 2 bases and J by 9 bases, with 6 bases between them. The CDR3 DNA follows: TGTGCCAGCAGCTTACCCAGTTCACCCCTCCACTTT. It is translated as CASSLPSSPLHF.